This T cell receptor beta chain was sequenced in a study of post-analysis software for immune sequencing data (dated by TCRdb to between 2015 and 2016). Notes on the research overall: Disease courses on record covered relapsing-remitting, secondary progressive and progressive-relapsing multiple sclerosis, though some patients had no subtype annotation. The multiple sclerosis patient repertoires were compared with ten to eleven previously published healthy control repertoires from donors aged roughly 6 to 27 years. A subset of samples was prepared in parallel using single-end sample barcoding, then pooled and co-amplified after Illumina adapter ligation. Study-level results and caveats: Significantly higher frequencies in patients than in controls were found for five or six TRBV segments, including TRBV5-6, TRBV5-1 and TRBV20-1. Direct clustering with F measure revealed strong co-clustering of samples prepared in the same batch, which led to a batch-effect correction. Significantly lower normalized Chao1 diversity was found in multiple sclerosis patients than in controls, suggesting substantial peripheral T-cell clonal expansion. The control group was slightly older than the multiple sclerosis patient group.

To demonstrate the VDJtools post-analysis software, the study profiled TCR beta repertoires from the peripheral blood of about a dozen young patients with multiple sclerosis. Multiple sclerosis patients were children and adolescents aged about 6 to 16 years. The CDR3 spans 16 residues, from the cysteine through the phenylalanine. CDR3 DNA only is kept here, 48 bases in frame from base 1. V loses 2 bases at its end and J loses 1 base; junction bases beyond the gene matches: 6. The germline V gene (reference sequence) specifies SEHNR as CDR1 and FQNEAQ as CDR2. The method behind the library was PCR. Sequenced on an Illumina HiSeq 2500. Unique molecular identifiers were incorporated into TCR beta cDNA libraries to reduce PCR and sequencing biases. Per 1 to 10 million input T cells, roughly 500,000 cDNA molecules were obtained, such that each molecule approximated one T cell. Patient libraries were prepared and sequenced with the same protocol used for the earlier healthy control dataset. Within a given batch, samples were prepared together, multiplexed and sequenced on the same HiSeq lane. As for how the authors treated the data: Raw barcoded reads were processed with MIGEC, discarding single-read molecular identifier groups before consensus assembly and CDR3 extraction. VDJtools was used for post-analysis of the clonotype tables, with diversity normalized by down-sampling every dataset to the smallest sample size. In repertoire overlap clustering, CDR3 amino acid sequences, but not nucleotide sequences, were matched to correct batch-related cross-sample contamination. The public sequencing data were trimmed at Q25 with fastp and processed into clonotypes with MiXCR by TCRdb, which kept only in-frame beta chains. When rows share a CDR3 protein, they turn into one entry using the most common DNA and genes. Clone size and V and J calls follow TCRdb, not the original study. The sample table holds approximately 730,000 distinct CDR3 sequences, of which around 27% were seen once. The biggest ten clones account for 0.5% to 0.6% of the sample.

There are a few counts of this clonotype. Its antigen has not been determined. No much larger clonotype is one base removed from it; base qualities were not supplied. Material for sequencing was blood. The TCR sequence derives from a girl aged 10-17 years with multiple sclerosis. The chain links TRBV7-9 with TRBJ1-1; the junction holds 8 bases that match TRBD1. The nucleotide sequence is given as TGTGCCAGCAGCTTATCATTTGGACAGGGGAACACTGAAGCTTTCTTT. The translation is CASSLSFGQGNTEAFF.